The 30 T cell receptor beta chains given below trace back to one sample, sequenced in a study of T-cell reconstitution after alpha-beta-depleted transplantation in children. TCRbeta library preparation incorporated unique molecular identifiers. One entry per CDR3 protein results from TCRdb running MiXCR on the PCR reads. The sample shows 500,000 to 600,000 distinct CDR3 sequences, roughly 33% of them seen only once. The sequencing used PBMCs from the stem cell graft donor, collected from the stem cell graft. These receptors were collected from a human donor who donated a stem cell graft to a child with aplastic anemia.

This chain connects TRBV7-2 to TRBJ2-5; no reliable D call. Germline V gene lookup returns CDR1 SGHTA and CDR2 FQGNSA. CDR3 size: 15 residues. Trimming cost V 1 base and J 5 bases, with 14 bases left between them. CDR3 sequence reads: CASSLVGVPTETQYF. The CDR3 bases are TGTGCCAGCAGCTTAGTAGGAGTGCCCACGGAGACCCAGTACTTC.

V usage is TRBV9 and J usage is TRBJ2-2; D is ambiguous. Germline V gives CDR1 SGDLS, CDR2 YYNGEE. Trimming shortened V by 1 base and J by 6 bases, and 13 bases separated the two germline ends. The CDR3 loop spans 15 amino acids. The CDR3 sequence: CASSVSSAAAGELFF. CDR3 DNA sequence: TGTGCCAGCAGCGTATCGTCCGCGGCGGCCGGGGAGCTGTTTTTT.

The rearrangement links TRBV5-1 to TRBJ2-1, with 8 bases lining up with TRBD2. CDR1 SGHRS and CDR2 YFSETQ come from the germline V gene. The CDR3 spans 16 residues. Trimming cost V 0 bases and J 5 bases; bases outside gene matches: 7. CDR3 nucleotide sequence: TGCGCCAGCAGCTTGGCAGTGGCGGGAGGTCACAATGAGCAGTTCTTC. Translating it yields CASSLAVAGGHNEQFF.

V usage is TRBV12-3 or TRBV12-4 and J usage is TRBJ2-3, with 10 bases aligning to TRBD1. There are 15 residues in the CDR3. V shed 3 bases, J shed 5 bases, and the junction held 5 bases outside the gene matches. This CDR3 reads CASSLTGGTGDTQYF. In nucleotides, the CDR3 is TGTGCCAGCAGTTTGACAGGGGGCACTGGAGATACGCAGTATTTT.

This clonotype has a handful of counts. The chain recombines TRBV6-2 or TRBV6-3 with TRBJ2-6; D is uncertain. Germline CDR1 reads MNHEY; CDR2 reads SVGEGT. The V end was cut by 8 bases, the J end by 1 base, with 18 bases between. CDR3 length: 17 residues. The CDR3: CASCLGSTQSGANVLTF. The CDR3 nucleotides read TGTGCCAGCTGCTTGGGCAGTACTCAATCTGGGGCCAACGTCCTGACTTTC.

The chain combines TRBV29-1 with TRBJ2-1, with 9 bases matching TRBD2. This CDR3 contains 16 residues. Germline loops: CDR1 SQVTM, CDR2 ANQGSEA. The junction had 4 bases not matched to a gene; V was cut back by 1 base and J by 0 bases. CDR3 in DNA: TGCAGCGTTGAAGCACTAGCGGGTACCTCCTACAATGAGCAGTTCTTC. Amino acids: CSVEALAGTSYNEQFF.

This chain connects TRBV11-3 to TRBJ2-7; no definite D call. The CDR3 covers 13 residues. Trimming pared 0 bases from V and 6 bases from J, leaving 9 bases between. Germline CDR1 and CDR2: SGHNT and YENEEA. CDR3 protein: CASSLDPKREQYV. The CDR3 region has the DNA TGTGCCAGCAGCTTAGATCCGAAACGCGAGCAGTACGTC.

This clonotype showed up just a few times. The chain is built from TRBV20-1 and TRBJ1-5, with D possibly matching TRBD1 (6 bases). Germline assignment: CDR1 DFQATT and CDR2 SNEGSKA (reference sequence). CDR3 length: 17 residues. V lost 0 bases and J 4 bases, leaving 19 bases between the germline ends. The CDR3 DNA reads as TGCAGTGCTAGAGAATGGGGGGCAAGAGATTGGAATCAGCCCCAGCATTTT. Translated, it gives CSAREWGARDWNQPQHF.

V gene TRBV11-2 combines with J gene TRBJ2-1; TRBD2 matches at 7 bases. Germline V CDR1 and CDR2: SGHAT, FQNNGV. CDR3 length equals 13 residues. V trimming: 6 bases; J trimming: 7 bases; junction bases outside the gene matches: 6. CDR3 nucleotide sequence: TGTGCCAGCAGTCGCGGGAGTCTAAATGAGCAGTTCTTC. Translated: CASSRGSLNEQFF.

The V gene is TRBV3-1, the J gene TRBJ2-6, with D possibly being TRBD1 (6 bases). CDR3 length: 18 residues. V dropped 1 base and J dropped 3 bases, with 16 bases sitting between them. Germline V CDR1 and CDR2: LGHDT, YNNKEL (reference sequence). This CDR3 is CASSQAPLTGIGANVLTF. CDR3 coding DNA: TGTGCCAGCAGCCAAGCACCTCTTACAGGGATTGGGGCCAACGTCCTGACTTTC.

This sequence joins TRBV29-1 and TRBJ2-1; D might be TRBD2 (6 bases). Germline CDR1 SQVTM, CDR2 ANQGSEA. V lost 4 bases to trimming and J lost 10 bases, with 14 bases between them. The CDR3 has 12 residues. The CDR3 loop is CSVAGVAAEQFF. CDR3 nucleotides: TGCAGCGTTGCGGGGGTAGCGGCCGAGCAGTTCTTC.

This clonotype was observed a handful of times. The chain recombines TRBV20-1 with TRBJ2-1; 13 positions agree with TRBD2. Per germline, CDR1 DFQATT and CDR2 SNEGSKA (reference sequence). CDR3 size: 14 residues. The trim removed 5 bases at V and 8 bases at J, leaving 6 bases unmatched. For the CDR3, the DNA is TGCAGTGCTCCGAGGACTAGCGGGAGCCATGAGCAGTTCTTC. Translation gives CSAPRTSGSHEQFF.

The chain joins TRBV25-1 to TRBJ2-3, with unresolved D. The ends were cut back, 2 bases at V and 2 bases at J, with 23 bases in the middle. The length of the CDR3 is 19 residues. Germline assignment: CDR1 MGHDK and CDR2 SYGVNS. The DNA of the CDR3 is TGTGCCAGCAGTGAAACAAAGGTAGCAGCCTTTTCCCTCACAGATACGCAGTATTTT. Translated, it gives CASSETKVAAFSLTDTQYF.

The chain links TRBV7-2 to TRBJ2-7; D is unresolved. Germline V gene sequence: CDR1 SGHTA, CDR2 FQGNSA. Trimming cost V 5 bases and J 1 base, with 15 bases left between them. This CDR3 has 15 amino acids. Here the CDR3 reads CASSPWPAVSYEQYF. For the CDR3, the DNA is TGTGCCAGCAGCCCATGGCCAGCAGTATCCTACGAGCAGTACTTC. Full variable domain (remainder filled in from reference TRBV7-2 and TRBJ2-7): GAGVSQSPSNKVTEKGKDVELRCDPISGHTALYWYRQSLGQGLEFLIYFQGNSAPDKSGLPSDRFSAERTGGSVSTLTIQRTQQEDSAVYLCASSPWPAVSYEQYFGPGTRLTVT.

The genes are TRBV30 and TRBJ2-2; TRBD2 matches at 12 bases. CDR3 size: 16 residues. V lost 3 bases and J lost 3; bases outside the gene matches: 5. The germline V gene encodes CDR1 GTSNPN and CDR2 SVGIG (reference sequence). The CDR3 coding sequence is TGTGCCTGGAGCCCCGGGACTAGCGGGCACACCGGGGAGCTGTTTTTT. It yields the protein CAWSPGTSGHTGELFF.

This clonotype has only a few counts. The rearrangement joins TRBV6-4 to TRBJ2-2; 9 bases are a match to TRBD2. The germline V gene has CDR1 MRHNA and CDR2 SNTAGT. V was clipped by 5 bases and J by 3 bases; unmatched bases: 7. This CDR3 region has 16 residues. The CDR3 DNA follows: TGTGCCAGCAGTCCCTCCCTAGCGGGATACACCGGGGAGCTGTTTTTT. This sequence encodes CASSPSLAGYTGELFF.

This clonotype was detected a few times. The chain links TRBV12-3 or TRBV12-4 to TRBJ1-1; D call uncertain. The CDR3 has 13 residues. Deletions cut 1 base from V and 8 bases from J, with 11 bases between. CDR3 sequence (DNA): TGTGCCAGCAGTTTAGGGGCGAGACTAGAAGCTTTCTTT. Translation: CASSLGARLEAFF.

In the case of this clonotype: Sequence at one end of the junction differs from germline and may be a read error. The chain carries TRBV10-2 and TRBJ2-1, with a weak D call TRBD2 (6 bases). The length of the CDR3 is 10 residues. Germline lookup yields CDR1 WSHSY and CDR2 SAAADI. CDR3 residues: CATRRDFQIF. Here the CDR3 DNA reads TGCGCCACCCGACGGGACTTCCAGATCTTC.

This chain connects TRBV6-5 to TRBJ2-3; possible D gene TRBD2, 5 bases. This CDR3 comprises 18 residues. The germline gives CDR1 MNHEY, CDR2 SVGAGI. Trimming took 6 bases from V and 1 from J, leaving 23 bases between them. CDR3 bases: TGTGCCAGCAGACTCGGGGTCGCATTCGGGCGAGGCACAGATACGCAGTATTTT. Its protein is CASRLGVAFGRGTDTQYF.

In this sample, this clonotype turned up a few times. The V call is TRBV5-1, the J call TRBJ2-7; 7 bases are a match to TRBD2. CDR3 length equals 15 residues. Germline CDR1 reads SGHRS; CDR2 reads YFSETQ. V trimming: 0 bases; J trimming: 4 bases; junction bases outside the gene matches: 7. CDR3 in DNA: TGCGCCAGCAGCTTGGGTCCAGCGGGAAATTACGAGCAGTACGTC. The encoded protein is CASSLGPAGNYEQYV.

Worth noting for this clonotype: One end of the junction varies from germline; a read error may be responsible. The gene calls are TRBV12-3 or TRBV12-4 and TRBJ1-1; the D is unclear. The CDR3 extends over 13 amino acids. The CDR3 DNA is TGTGCCAGCAGTTTCTTAATGAACACTGAAGCTCTCTTT. Translation: CASSFLMNTEALF.

The chain joins TRBV12-3 or TRBV12-4 to TRBJ1-1; D gene unclear. Trimming took off 5 bases at V and 8 bases at J, with 9 bases between the two ends. The CDR3 length is 11 residues. The CDR3 region has the DNA TGTGCCAGCAGTACGCCTGGGGAAGCTTTCTTT. The encoded protein is CASSTPGEAFF.

The chain employs TRBV20-1 and TRBJ2-1; maybe TRBD2 (6 bases). Trimming took 0 bases from V and 2 from J, leaving 11 bases between them. Germline values: CDR1 DFQATT, CDR2 SNEGSKA (reference sequence). This CDR3 spans 15 amino acids. CDR3: CSARDPSGPYNEQFF. CDR3 coding DNA: TGCAGTGCTAGAGATCCCAGCGGGCCCTACAATGAGCAGTTCTTC.

The chain uses TRBV12-3 or TRBV12-4 and TRBJ2-4; no definite D call. V dropped 3 bases and J dropped 1 base, with 16 bases sitting between them. The CDR3 extends over 17 amino acids. The CDR3 region has the DNA TGTGCCAGCAGTTTTTATGGGTGGGTCGGGGCCAAAAACATTCAGTACTTC. It is translated as CASSFYGWVGAKNIQYF.

As to this clonotype: One end of the junction varies from germline; a read error may be responsible. The chain couples TRBV5-6 to TRBJ2-5, with D possibly matching TRBD1 (5 bases). The length of the CDR3 is 13 residues. Germline CDR1 and CDR2: SGHDT and YYEEEE. CDR3 DNA: TGTGCCATCAGCTTTAGACAGCAAGAGACCCAGTACTTC. Protein: CAISFRQQETQYF.

The chain uses TRBV18 and TRBJ1-4, with 8 bases identical to TRBD1. In germline, CDR1 is KGHSH, CDR2 LQKENI. Losses at the gene ends were 2 bases for V and 8 bases for J; bases not matched to a gene: 10. There are 16 residues in the CDR3. This chain's CDR3 is CASSPGTGGVEEKLFF. In DNA, the CDR3 is TGTGCCAGCTCACCAGGGACAGGCGGCGTAGAAGAAAAACTGTTTTTT.

V usage is TRBV20-1 and J usage is TRBJ1-5; D unresolved. This CDR3 region has 12 residues. V dropped 2 bases and J dropped 6 bases, with 8 bases sitting between them. CDR1 and CDR2 (germline): DFQATT, SNEGSKA (reference sequence). The CDR3 DNA follows: TGCAGTGCTAGACAGCAGGCTCAGCCCCAGCATTTT. Residues: CSARQQAQPQHF.

The gene calls are TRBV29-1 and TRBJ2-5, with 8 bases that match TRBD2. Germline V gene data show CDR1 as SQVTM and CDR2 as ANQGSEA. V lost 1 base to trimming and J lost 7 bases; unmatched junction nucleotides: 14. This CDR3 has 16 amino acids. The CDR3 region has the DNA TGCAGCGTTGAAGCCGGTTGGGCTAGCGGGCCCTCGACCCAGTACTTC. It specifies CSVEAGWASGPSTQYF.

This clonotype was counted between two and nine times. The J gene is TRBJ2-1, the V gene TRBV25-1; TRBD1 agrees at 9 bases. The germline V gene encodes CDR1 MGHDK and CDR2 SYGVNS. The length of the CDR3 is 14 residues. V was clipped by 4 bases and J by 8 bases; unmatched bases: 6. CDR3 nucleotides: TGTGCCAGCAGTGTTGGACAGGGGCTTGATGAGCAGTTCTTC. Amino acids: CASSVGQGLDEQFF.

The chain joins TRBV5-1 to TRBJ2-2; 9 bases match TRBD2. Per germline, CDR1 SGHRS and CDR2 YFSETQ. Germline trimming cut 3 bases from V and 3 bases from J; bases unmatched to any gene: 6. This CDR3 has 16 residues. The CDR3 here is CASSSYSGSDTGELFF. DNA of the CDR3: TGCGCCAGCAGCTCTTATAGCGGGAGCGACACCGGGGAGCTGTTTTTT.